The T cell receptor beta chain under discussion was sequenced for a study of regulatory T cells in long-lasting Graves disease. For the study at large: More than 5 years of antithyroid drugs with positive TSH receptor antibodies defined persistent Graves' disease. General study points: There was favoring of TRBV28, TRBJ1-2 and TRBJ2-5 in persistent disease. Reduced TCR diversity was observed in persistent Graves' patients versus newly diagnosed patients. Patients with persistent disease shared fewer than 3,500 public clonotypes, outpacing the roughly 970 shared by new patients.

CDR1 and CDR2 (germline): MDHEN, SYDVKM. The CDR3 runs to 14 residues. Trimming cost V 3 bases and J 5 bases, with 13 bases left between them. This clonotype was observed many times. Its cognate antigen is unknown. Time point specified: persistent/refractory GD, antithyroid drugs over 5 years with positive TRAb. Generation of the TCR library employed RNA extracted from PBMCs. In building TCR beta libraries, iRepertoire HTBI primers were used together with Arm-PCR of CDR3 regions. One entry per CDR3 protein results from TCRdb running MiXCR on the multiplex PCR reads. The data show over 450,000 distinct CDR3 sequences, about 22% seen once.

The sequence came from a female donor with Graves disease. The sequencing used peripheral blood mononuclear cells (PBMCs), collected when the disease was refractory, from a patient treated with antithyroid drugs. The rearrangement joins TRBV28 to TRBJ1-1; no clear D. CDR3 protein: CASSLSTKETEAFF. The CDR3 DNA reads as TGTGCCAGCAGTTTGAGTACAAAGGAGACTGAAGCTTTCTTT.